The sequence of this T cell receptor (beta chain) was determined in a study of CD8 T cells in Susac syndrome. Germline CDR1 reads DFQATT; CDR2 reads SNEGSKA (reference sequence). CDR3 length: 10 residues. RNA was extracted with the RNeasy kit, and a quantity of roughly 0.5 to 1 ug was reverse transcribed using random hexamers. MiXCR, run by TCRdb on the immunoSEQ multiplex PCR reads, gives a single entry per CDR3 protein. Found here are approximately 190,000 distinct CDR3 sequences, 85% to 95% of them singletons; the top ten hold 0.095% to 0.12%. From blood CD8+ and CD4+ T cells, TCR beta sequences were generated. Healthy donors were controls matched for age and sex.

Sequenced sample: CD4+ T cells from PBMCs. The source is a human donor in good health. The chain joins TRBV20-1 to TRBJ1-4; no clear D. The CDR3 loop is CSGGSEKLFF. As DNA, the CDR3 is TGCTCTGGCGGTAGTGAAAAACTGTTTTTT.